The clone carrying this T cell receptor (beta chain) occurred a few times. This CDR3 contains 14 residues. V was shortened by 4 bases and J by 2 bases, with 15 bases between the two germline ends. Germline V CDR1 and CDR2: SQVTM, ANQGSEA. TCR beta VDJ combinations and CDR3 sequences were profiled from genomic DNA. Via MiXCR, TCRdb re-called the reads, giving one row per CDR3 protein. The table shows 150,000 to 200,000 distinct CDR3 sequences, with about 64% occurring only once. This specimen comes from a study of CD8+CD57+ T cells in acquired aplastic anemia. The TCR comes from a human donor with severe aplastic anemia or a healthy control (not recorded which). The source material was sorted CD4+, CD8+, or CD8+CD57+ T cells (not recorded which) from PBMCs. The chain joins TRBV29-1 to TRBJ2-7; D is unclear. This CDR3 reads CSVANYAEAYEQYF. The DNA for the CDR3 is TGCAGCGTTGCCAATTATGCAGAAGCCTACGAGCAGTACTTC.